Presented here are 8 T cell receptor beta chains from one specimen sequenced in a study of blood T cell repertoires in COVID-19. The method was immunoSEQ multiplex PCR; TCRdb's version includes in-frame clones alone and lacks a portion of them. Of about 330,000 clones in the sample, about 90% were seen once. The sample consisted of PBMCs or T cells enriched from blood (not recorded which). The receptor set was obtained from a young woman who had recovered from COVID-19.

This rearrangement joins TRBV4-1 to TRBJ2-4; TRBD2 matches at 11 bases. V was pared by 1 base and J by 5 bases, with 7 bases of the junction left unmatched. The germline CDR1 and CDR2 sequences are MGHRA and YSYEKL. CDR3 size: 17 residues. CDR3 protein: CASSQGLAGGPQNIQYF. For the CDR3, the DNA is TGCGCCAGCAGCCAAGGGCTAGCGGGGGGACCTCAAAACATTCAGTACTTC.

CDR3 sequence (DNA): TGTGCCTGGAGTGTACTAGGCTCCGATGGAGGCTACACCTTC. Translated: CAWSVLGSDGGYTF. The chain links TRBV30 to TRBJ1-2, with D uncertain. V gave up 0 bases and J gave up 8 bases, with 16 bases separating them. The germline gives CDR1 GTSNPN, CDR2 SVGIG (reference sequence). This CDR3 has 14 residues.

V gene TRBV6-6 combines with J gene TRBJ2-7, with TRBD1 matching 9 bases. V lost 5 bases and J lost 2; bases outside the gene matches: 10. This CDR3 is 16 amino acids long. Germline loops: CDR1 MNHNY, CDR2 SVGAGI (reference sequence). The CDR3 coding sequence is TGTGCCAGCAGTGGCACTGGGACAGGGAGTGCCTACGAGCAGTACTTC. Protein: CASSGTGTGSAYEQYF.

V and J are TRBV9 and TRBJ1-6; the D is unclear. Germline V gives CDR1 SGDLS, CDR2 YYNGEE. The V gene lost 1 base and the J gene lost 6 bases, with 8 bases spanning the gap. The CDR3 runs to 14 residues. The CDR3 is CASSVLASNSPLHF. DNA for the CDR3: TGTGCCAGCAGCGTATTGGCTAGTAATTCACCCCTCCACTTT.

V and J are TRBV28 and TRBJ2-1; TRBD1 matches 9 bases. Germline CDR1 reads MDHEN; CDR2 reads SYDVKM. The CDR3 has 16 residues. With V trimmed by 6 bases and J by 3 bases, 9 bases remained unmatched. The CDR3 region is CASSQTGTGIYNEQFF. The CDR3 DNA is TGTGCCAGCAGCCAAACCGGGACAGGGATCTACAATGAGCAGTTCTTC.

For this clone: This CDR3 is also generated by other DNA sequences in the sample. This chain joins TRBV28 and TRBJ1-5; 10 positions match TRBD1. V lost 6 bases and J lost 7; bases outside the gene matches: 15. The CDR3 consists of 17 residues. Germline CDR1 reads MDHEN; CDR2 reads SYDVKM. CDR3: CASSQINWTGGDQPQHF. Written as DNA, the CDR3 is TGTGCCAGCAGCCAAATTAATTGGACAGGGGGAGACCAGCCCCAGCATTTT.

The V call is TRBV5-1, the J call TRBJ1-1; D is unresolved. CDR3 length: 18 amino acids. The germline gives CDR1 SGHRS, CDR2 YFSETQ. The V end lost 4 bases, the J end lost 5 bases, and 27 bases lay between the germline ends. CDR3: CASSPSGSVSGGRTEAFF. The CDR3 region has the DNA TGCGCCAGCAGCCCCTCGGGGTCCGTATCAGGAGGTCGAACTGAAGCTTTCTTT.

The rearrangement joins TRBV11-2 to TRBJ2-3, with TRBD2 matching over 11 bases. Germline V gene lookup returns CDR1 SGHAT and CDR2 FQNNGV. The CDR3 contains 16 residues. J was trimmed by 5 bases and V by 1 base; bases with no gene match: 5. CDR3 sequence reads: CASSLGLAGLVDTQYF. The CDR3 DNA follows: TGTGCCAGCAGCTTAGGACTAGCGGGGTTGGTAGATACGCAGTATTTT.